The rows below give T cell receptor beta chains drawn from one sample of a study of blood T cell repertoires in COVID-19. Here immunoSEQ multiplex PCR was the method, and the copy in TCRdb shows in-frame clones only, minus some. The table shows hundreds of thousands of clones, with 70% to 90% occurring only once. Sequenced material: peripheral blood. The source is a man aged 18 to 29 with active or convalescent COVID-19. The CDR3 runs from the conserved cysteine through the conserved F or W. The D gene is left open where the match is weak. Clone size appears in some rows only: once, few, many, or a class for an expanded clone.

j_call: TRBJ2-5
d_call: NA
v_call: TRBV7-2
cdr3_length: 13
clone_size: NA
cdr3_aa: CASKQWEVETQYF
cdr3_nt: TGTGCCAGCAAACAATGGGAGGTAGAGACCCAGTACTTC

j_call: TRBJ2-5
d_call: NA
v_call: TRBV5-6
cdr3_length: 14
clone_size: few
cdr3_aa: CASSYGQLGETQYF
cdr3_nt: TGTGCCAGCAGCTACGGACAGTTGGGCGAGACCCAGTACTTC

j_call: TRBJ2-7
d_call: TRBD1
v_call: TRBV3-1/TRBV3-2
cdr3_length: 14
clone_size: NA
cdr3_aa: CASSHATGNYEQYF
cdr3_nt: TGTGCCAGCAGCCATGCGACAGGGAACTACGAGCAGTACTTC

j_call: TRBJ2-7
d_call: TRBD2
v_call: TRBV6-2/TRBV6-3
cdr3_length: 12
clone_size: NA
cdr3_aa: CASSYGLDEQYF
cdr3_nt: TGTGCCAGCAGTTACGGACTAGACGAGCAGTACTTC

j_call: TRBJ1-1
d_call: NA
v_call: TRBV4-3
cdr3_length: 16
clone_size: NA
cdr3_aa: CASSRNTGKFSTEAFF
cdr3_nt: TGCGCCAGCAGCCGGAATACAGGGAAGTTTAGCACTGAAGCTTTCTTT

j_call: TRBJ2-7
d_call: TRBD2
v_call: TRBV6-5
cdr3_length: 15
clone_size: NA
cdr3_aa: CASSYSGTSPSEQYF
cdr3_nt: TGTGCCAGCAGTTACTCCGGGACTAGCCCCTCCGAGCAGTACTTC

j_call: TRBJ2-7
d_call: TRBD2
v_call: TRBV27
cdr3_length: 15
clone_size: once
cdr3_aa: CASSLGLAGGLQQYF
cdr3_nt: TGTGCCAGCAGTTTGGGACTAGCGGGAGGGTTACAGCAGTACTTC

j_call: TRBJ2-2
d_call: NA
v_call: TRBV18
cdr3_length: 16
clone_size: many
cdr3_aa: CASSPPSHRGTGELFF
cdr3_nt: TGTGCCAGCTCACCACCGAGCCATCGGGGGACCGGGGAGCTGTTTTTT

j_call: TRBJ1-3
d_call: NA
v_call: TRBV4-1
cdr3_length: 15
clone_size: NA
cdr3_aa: CASSQDSASGNTIYF
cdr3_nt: TGCGCCAGCAGCCAAGACAGCGCCTCTGGAAACACCATATATTTT

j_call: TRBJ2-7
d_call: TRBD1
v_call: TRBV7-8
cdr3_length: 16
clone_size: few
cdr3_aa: CASSLATGEISYEQYF
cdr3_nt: TGTGCCAGCAGCTTAGCTACAGGGGAAATCTCCTACGAGCAGTACTTC

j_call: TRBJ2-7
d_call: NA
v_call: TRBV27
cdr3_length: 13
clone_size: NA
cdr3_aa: CASSLGRTYEQYF
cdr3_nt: TGTGCCAGCAGTTTAGGCAGGACCTACGAGCAGTACTTC

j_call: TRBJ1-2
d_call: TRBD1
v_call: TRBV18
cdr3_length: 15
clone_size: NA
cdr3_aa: CASSPETGNNYGYTF
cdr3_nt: TGTGCCAGCTCACCGGAGACAGGGAATAACTATGGCTACACCTTC

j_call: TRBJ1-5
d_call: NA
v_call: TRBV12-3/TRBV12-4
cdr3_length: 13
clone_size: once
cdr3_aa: CASSFELNQPQHF
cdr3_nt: TGTGCCAGCAGTTTCGAGCTGAATCAGCCCCAGCATTTT

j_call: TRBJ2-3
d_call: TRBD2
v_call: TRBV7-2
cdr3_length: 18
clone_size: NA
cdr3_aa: CASSLPGGPSYFTYTQYF
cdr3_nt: TGTGCCAGCAGCTTACCGGGAGGGCCGTCTTATTTCACATATACGCAGTATTTT

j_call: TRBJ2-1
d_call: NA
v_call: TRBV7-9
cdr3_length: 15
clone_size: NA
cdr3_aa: CASSLSGGAFNEQFF
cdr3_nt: TGTGCCAGCAGCTTATCTGGCGGGGCATTCAATGAGCAGTTCTTC

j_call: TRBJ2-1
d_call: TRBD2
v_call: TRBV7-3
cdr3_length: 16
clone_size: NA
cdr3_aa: CASSSLPGLADNEQFF
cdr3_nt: TGTGCCAGCAGCTCCCTCCCGGGACTAGCAGACAATGAGCAGTTCTTC

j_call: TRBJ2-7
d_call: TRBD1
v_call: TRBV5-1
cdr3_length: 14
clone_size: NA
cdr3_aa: CASSEQGDVDEQYF
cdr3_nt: TGCGCCAGCAGCGAACAGGGGGATGTGGACGAGCAGTACTTC

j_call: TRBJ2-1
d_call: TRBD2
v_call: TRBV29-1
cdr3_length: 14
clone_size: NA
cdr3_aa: CSVYKREGGNEQFF
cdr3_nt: TGCAGCGTTTACAAGCGGGAGGGGGGGAATGAGCAGTTCTTC

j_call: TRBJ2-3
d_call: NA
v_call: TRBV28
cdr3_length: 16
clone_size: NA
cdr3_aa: CASSFPPGDGTDTQYF
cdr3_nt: TGTGCCAGCAGTTTCCCCCCGGGGGACGGTACAGATACGCAGTATTTT

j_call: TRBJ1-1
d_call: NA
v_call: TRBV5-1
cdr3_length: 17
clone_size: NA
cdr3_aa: CASSLKQVSLENTEAFF
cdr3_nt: TGCGCCAGCAGCTTAAAACAGGTTTCTCTGGAGAACACTGAAGCTTTCTTT

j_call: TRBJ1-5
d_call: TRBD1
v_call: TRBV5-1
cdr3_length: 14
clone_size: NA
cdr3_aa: CASSPDREGQPQHF
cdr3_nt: TGCGCCAGCAGCCCCGACAGGGAAGGCCAGCCCCAGCATTTT

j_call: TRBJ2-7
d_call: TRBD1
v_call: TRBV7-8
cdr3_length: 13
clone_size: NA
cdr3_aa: CATTTGIFYEQYF
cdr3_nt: TGTGCCACGACGACAGGGATTTTCTACGAGCAGTACTTC

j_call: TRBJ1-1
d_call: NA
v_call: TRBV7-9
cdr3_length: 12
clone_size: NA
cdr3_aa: CASSEQGTEAFF
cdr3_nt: TGTGCCAGCAGCGAACAGGGAACTGAAGCTTTCTTT

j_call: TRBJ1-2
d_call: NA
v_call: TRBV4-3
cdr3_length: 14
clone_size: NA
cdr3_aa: CASSYTQGDDGYTF
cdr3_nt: TGCGCCAGCAGCTACACCCAGGGTGATGATGGCTACACCTTC

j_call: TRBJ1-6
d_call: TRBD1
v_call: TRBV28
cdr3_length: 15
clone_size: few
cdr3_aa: CASRYRDRGNSPLHF
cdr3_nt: TGTGCCAGCAGATACCGGGACAGGGGTAATTCACCCCTCCACTTT

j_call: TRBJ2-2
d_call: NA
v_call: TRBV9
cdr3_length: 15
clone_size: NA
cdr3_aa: CASSRRLLNTGELFF
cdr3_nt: TGTGCCAGCAGCCGGCGGCTCCTGAACACCGGGGAGCTGTTTTTT

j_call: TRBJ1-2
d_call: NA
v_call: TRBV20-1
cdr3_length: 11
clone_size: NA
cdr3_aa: CSARVDSGYTF
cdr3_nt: TGCAGTGCTAGAGTTGACAGCGGCTACACCTTC

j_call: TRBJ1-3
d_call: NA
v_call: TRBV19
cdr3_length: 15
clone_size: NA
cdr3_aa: CASRDSLGPGNTIYF
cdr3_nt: TGTGCCAGTAGAGACAGCCTTGGCCCTGGAAACACCATATATTTT

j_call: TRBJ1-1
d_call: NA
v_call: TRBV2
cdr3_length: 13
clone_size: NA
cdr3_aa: CARTPQGKSEAFF
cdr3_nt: TGTGCCAGAACCCCCCAGGGCAAATCTGAAGCTTTCTTT

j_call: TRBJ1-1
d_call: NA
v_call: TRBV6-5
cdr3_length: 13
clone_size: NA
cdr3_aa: CASSYRGWTEAFF
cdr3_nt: TGTGCCAGCAGTTACAGGGGTTGGACTGAAGCTTTCTTT

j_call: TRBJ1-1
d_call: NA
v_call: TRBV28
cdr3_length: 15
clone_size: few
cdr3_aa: CASDDIRGKNTEAFF
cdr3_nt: TGTGCCAGTGACGATATAAGGGGCAAGAACACTGAAGCTTTCTTT

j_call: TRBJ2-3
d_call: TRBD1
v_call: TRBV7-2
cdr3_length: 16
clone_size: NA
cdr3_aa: CASSLAGTGGSDTQYF
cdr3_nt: TGTGCCAGCAGCTTAGCCGGGACAGGGGGGTCAGATACGCAGTATTTT

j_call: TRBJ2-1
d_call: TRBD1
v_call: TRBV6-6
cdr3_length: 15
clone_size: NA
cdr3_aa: CASRPTGGTYNEQFF
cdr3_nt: TGTGCCAGCAGGCCCACAGGGGGTACCTACAATGAGCAGTTCTTC

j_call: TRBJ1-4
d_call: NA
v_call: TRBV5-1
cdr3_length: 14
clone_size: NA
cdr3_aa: CASSFTGSNEKLFF
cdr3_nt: TGCGCCAGCAGCTTCACGGGTTCTAATGAAAAACTGTTTTTT

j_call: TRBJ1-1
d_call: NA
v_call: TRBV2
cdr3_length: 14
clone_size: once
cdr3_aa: CASSEGGGNTEAFF
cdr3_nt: TGTGCCAGCAGTGAAGGAGGGGGGAACACTGAAGCTTTCTTT

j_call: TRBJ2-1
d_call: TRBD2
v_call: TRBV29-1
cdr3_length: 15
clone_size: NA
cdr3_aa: CSVPQVTSGYNEQFF
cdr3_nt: TGCAGCGTCCCGCAAGTGACTAGCGGGTACAATGAGCAGTTCTTC

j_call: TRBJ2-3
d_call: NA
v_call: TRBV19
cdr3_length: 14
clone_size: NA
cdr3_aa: CASSARQQGDTQYF
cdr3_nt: TGTGCCAGTAGTGCTAGACAACAGGGCGATACGCAGTATTTT

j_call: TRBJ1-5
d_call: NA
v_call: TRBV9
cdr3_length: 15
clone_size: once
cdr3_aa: CASSGGPMSNQPQHF
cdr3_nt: TGTGCCAGCAGCGGGGGCCCGATGTCCAATCAGCCCCAGCATTTT

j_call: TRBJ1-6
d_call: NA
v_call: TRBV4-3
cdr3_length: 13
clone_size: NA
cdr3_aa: CASSQVNTMPLHF
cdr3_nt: TGCGCCAGCAGCCAAGTGAACACGATGCCCCTCCACTTT

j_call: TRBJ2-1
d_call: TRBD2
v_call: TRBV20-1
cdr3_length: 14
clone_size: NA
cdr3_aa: CSASRGRAGGEQFF
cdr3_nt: TGCAGTGCTAGTCGCGGGAGGGCTGGAGGTGAGCAGTTCTTC

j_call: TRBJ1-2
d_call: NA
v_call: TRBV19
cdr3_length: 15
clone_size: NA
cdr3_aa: CASSTAPSRDYGYTF
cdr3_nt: TGTGCCAGTAGTACAGCCCCGTCACGGGACTATGGCTACACCTTC

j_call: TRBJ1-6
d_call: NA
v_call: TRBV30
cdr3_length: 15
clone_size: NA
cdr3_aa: CAWSVPGRAWSPLHF
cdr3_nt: TGTGCCTGGAGTGTACCAGGGAGGGCATGGTCACCCCTCCACTTT

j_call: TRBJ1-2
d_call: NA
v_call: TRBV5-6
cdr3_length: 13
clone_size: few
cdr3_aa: CASGQGTTGGYTF
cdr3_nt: TGTGCCAGCGGCCAGGGGACAACGGGAGGCTACACCTTC

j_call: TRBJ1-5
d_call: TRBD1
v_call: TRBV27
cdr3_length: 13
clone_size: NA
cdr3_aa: CASKGQGNQPQHF
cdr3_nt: TGTGCCAGCAAAGGACAGGGCAATCAGCCCCAGCATTTT